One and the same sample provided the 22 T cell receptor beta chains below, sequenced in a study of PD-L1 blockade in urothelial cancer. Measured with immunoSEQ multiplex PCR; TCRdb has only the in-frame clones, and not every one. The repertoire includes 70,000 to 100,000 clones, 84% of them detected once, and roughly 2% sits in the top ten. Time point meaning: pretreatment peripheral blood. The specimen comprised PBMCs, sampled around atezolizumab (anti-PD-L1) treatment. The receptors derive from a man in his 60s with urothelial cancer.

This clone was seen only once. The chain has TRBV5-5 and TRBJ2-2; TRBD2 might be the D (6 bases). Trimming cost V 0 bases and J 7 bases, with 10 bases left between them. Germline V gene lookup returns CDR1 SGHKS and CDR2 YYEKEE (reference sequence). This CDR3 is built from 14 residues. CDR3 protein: CASSLAGGNGELFF. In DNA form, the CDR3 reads TGTGCCAGCAGCTTGGCTGGGGGGAACGGGGAGCTGTTTTTT.

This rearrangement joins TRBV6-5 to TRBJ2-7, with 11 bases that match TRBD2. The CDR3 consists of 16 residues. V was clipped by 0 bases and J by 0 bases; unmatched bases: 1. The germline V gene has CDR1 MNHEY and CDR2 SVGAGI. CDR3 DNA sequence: TGTGCCAGCAGTTACTCTAGCGGGAGGGTCTCCTACGAGCAGTACTTC. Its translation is CASSYSSGRVSYEQYF.

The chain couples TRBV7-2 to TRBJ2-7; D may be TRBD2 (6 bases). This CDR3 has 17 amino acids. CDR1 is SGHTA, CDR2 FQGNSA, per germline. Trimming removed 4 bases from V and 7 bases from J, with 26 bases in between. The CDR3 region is CASSSPPGGFIGREQYF. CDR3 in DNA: TGTGCCAGCAGCTCCCCCCCCGGGGGTTTCATTGGGAGGGAGCAGTACTTC.

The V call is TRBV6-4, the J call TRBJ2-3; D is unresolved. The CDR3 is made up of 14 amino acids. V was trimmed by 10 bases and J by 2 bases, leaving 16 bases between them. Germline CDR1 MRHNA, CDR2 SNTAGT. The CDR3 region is CATPRSNTTDTQYF. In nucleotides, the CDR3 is TGTGCCACCCCTAGGTCCAACACCACAGATACGCAGTATTTT.

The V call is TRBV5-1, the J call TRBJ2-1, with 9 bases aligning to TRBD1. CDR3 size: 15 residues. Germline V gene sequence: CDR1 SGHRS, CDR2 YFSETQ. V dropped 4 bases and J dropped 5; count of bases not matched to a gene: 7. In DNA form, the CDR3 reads TGCGCCAGCAGCGAATCGACAGGGGGGAACAATGAGCAGTTCTTC. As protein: CASSESTGGNNEQFF.

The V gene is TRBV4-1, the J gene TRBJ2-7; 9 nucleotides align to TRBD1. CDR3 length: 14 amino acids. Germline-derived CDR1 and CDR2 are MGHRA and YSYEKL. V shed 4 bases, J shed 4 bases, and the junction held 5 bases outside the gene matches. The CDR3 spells CASSLTGGQYEQYF. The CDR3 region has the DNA TGCGCCAGCAGCCTCACAGGGGGCCAGTACGAGCAGTACTTC.

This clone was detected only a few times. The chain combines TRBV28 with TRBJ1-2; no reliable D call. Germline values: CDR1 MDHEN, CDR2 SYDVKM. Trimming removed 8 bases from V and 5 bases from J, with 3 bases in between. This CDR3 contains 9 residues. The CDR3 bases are TGTGCCAGCCTATATGGCTACACCTTC. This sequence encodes CASLYGYTF.

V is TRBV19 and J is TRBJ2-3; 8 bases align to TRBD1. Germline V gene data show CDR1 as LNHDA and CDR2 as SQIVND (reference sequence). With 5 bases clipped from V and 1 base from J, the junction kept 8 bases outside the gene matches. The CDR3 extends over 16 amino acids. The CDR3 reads CASSSTGVAGTDTQYF. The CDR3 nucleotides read TGTGCCAGTAGTTCGACAGGGGTCGCGGGCACAGATACGCAGTATTTT.

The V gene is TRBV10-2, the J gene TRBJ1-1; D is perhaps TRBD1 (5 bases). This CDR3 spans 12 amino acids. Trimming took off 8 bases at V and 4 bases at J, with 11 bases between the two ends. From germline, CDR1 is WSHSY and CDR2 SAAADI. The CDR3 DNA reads TGCGCCAGCGCCGGGGGTGGCACTGAAGCTTTCTTT. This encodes CASAGGGTEAFF.

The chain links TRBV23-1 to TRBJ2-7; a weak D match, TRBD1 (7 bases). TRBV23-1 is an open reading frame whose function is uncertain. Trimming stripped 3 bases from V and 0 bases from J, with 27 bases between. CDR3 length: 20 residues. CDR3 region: CASSHPTEIQGRTGSYEQYF. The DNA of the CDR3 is TGCGCCAGCAGTCATCCGACCGAGATCCAGGGGAGGACAGGCTCCTACGAGCAGTACTTC.

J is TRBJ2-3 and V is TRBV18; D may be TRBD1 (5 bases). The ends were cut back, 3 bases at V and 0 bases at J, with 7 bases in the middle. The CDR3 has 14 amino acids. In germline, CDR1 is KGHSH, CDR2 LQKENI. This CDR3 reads CASSPRQSTDTQYF. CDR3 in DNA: TGTGCCAGCTCACCCCGACAGAGCACAGATACGCAGTATTTT.

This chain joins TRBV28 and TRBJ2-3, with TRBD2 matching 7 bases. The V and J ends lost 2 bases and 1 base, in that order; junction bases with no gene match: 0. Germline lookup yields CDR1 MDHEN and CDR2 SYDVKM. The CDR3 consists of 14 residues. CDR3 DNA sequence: TGTGCCAGCAGTTTACTAGCGGGCACAGATACGCAGTATTTT. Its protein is CASSLLAGTDTQYF.

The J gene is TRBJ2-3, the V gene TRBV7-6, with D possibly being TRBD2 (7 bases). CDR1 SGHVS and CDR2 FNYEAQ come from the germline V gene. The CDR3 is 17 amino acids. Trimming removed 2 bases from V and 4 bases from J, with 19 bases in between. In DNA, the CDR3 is TGTGCCAGCAGCTTACGGGTCGCCGGGGGGCTCGCAGATACGCAGTATTTT. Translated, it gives CASSLRVAGGLADTQYF.

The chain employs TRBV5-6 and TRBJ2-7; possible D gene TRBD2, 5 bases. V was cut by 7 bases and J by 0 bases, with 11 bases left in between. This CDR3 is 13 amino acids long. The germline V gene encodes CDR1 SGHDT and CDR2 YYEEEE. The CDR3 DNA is TGTGCCAGCGGGCTGGGGAGCTCCTACGAGCAGTACTTC. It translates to CASGLGSSYEQYF.

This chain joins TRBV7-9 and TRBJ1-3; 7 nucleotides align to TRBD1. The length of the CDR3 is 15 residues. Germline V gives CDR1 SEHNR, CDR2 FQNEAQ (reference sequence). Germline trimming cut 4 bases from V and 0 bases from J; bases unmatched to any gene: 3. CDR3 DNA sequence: TGTGCCAGCAGCTGGGACAGAAACTCTGGAAACACCATATATTTT. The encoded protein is CASSWDRNSGNTIYF.

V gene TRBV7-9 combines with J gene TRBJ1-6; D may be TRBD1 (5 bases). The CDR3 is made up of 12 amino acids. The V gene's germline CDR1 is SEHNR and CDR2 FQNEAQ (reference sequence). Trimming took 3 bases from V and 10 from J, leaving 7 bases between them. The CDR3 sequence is CASSLGGSPLHF. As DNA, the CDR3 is TGTGCCAGCAGCTTGGGGGGATCACCCCTCCACTTT.

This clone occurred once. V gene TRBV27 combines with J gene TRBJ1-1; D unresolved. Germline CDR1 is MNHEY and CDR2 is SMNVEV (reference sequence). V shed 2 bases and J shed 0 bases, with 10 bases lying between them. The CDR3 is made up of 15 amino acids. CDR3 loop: CASSLSGQMNTEAFF. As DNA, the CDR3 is TGTGCCAGCAGTTTAAGCGGCCAAATGAACACTGAAGCTTTCTTT.

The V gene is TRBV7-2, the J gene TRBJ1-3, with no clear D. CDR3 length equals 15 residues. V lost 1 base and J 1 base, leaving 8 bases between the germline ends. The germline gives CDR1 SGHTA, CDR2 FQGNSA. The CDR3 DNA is TGTGCCAGCAGCTTAGGGGCAGAATCTGGAAACACCATATATTTT. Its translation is CASSLGAESGNTIYF.

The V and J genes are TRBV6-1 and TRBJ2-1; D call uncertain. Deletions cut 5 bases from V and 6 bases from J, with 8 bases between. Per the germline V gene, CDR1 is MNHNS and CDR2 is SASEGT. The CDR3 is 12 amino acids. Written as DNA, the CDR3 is TGTGCCAGCAGTTATATCTCCAATGAGCAGTTCTTC. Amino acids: CASSYISNEQFF.

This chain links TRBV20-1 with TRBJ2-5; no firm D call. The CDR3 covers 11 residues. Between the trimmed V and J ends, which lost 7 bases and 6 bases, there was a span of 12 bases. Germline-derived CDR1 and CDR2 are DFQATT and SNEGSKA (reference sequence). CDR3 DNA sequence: TGCAGTGTGGAGTCCTCCCAGACCCAGTACTTC. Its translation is CSVESSQTQYF.

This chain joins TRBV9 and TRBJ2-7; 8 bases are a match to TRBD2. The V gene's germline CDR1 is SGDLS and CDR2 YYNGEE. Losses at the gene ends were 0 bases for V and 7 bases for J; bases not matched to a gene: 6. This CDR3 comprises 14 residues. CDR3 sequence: CASSVAGGPVEQYF. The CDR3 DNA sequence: TGTGCCAGCAGCGTAGCGGGAGGGCCAGTGGAGCAGTACTTC.

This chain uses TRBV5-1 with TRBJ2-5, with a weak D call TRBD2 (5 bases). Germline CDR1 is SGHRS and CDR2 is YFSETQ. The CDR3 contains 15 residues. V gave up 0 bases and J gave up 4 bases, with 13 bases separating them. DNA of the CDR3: TGCGCCAGCAGCTTGGACAGACCTGAGGGAGAGACCCAGTACTTC. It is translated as CASSLDRPEGETQYF.